The 27 T cell receptor beta chains given below trace back to one sample, sequenced in a study of blood T cell repertoires in COVID-19. This table comes from immunoSEQ multiplex PCR, and its TCRdb copy is limited to in-frame clones, with some not included. The sample yields approximately 440,000 clones, roughly 87% seen once. Sequencing used PBMCs or T cells enriched from blood (not recorded which). The receptors were gathered from a man younger than 30 who had recovered from COVID-19.

This clone appeared a single time. The genes are TRBV6-5 and TRBJ2-2; TRBD2 matches 14 bases. The CDR3 totals 16 residues. The V gene's germline CDR1 is MNHEY and CDR2 SVGAGI. With V trimmed by 4 bases and J by 5 bases, 3 bases remained unmatched. The CDR3 region is CASSSTSGRATGELFF. DNA of the CDR3: TGTGCCAGCAGTTCGACTAGCGGGAGGGCTACCGGGGAGCTGTTTTTT.

The V gene is TRBV28, the J gene TRBJ1-6; 8 positions match TRBD1. CDR3 size: 17 residues. J was trimmed by 5 bases and V by 4 bases; bases with no gene match: 10. Germline lookup yields CDR1 MDHEN and CDR2 SYDVKM. CDR3 amino acids: CASSWGRQGINNSPLHF. The CDR3 DNA is TGTGCCAGCAGTTGGGGACGACAGGGGATAAATAATTCACCCCTCCACTTT. Variable domain in full (rest from reference TRBV28 and TRBJ1-6): DVKVTQSSRYLVKRTGEKVFLECVQDMDHENMFWYRQDPGLGLRLIYFSYDVKMKEKGDIPEGYSVSREKKERFSLILESASTNQTSMYLCASSWGRQGINNSPLHFGNGTRLTVT.

The V and J genes are TRBV5-1 and TRBJ1-5; D unclear. In germline, CDR1 is SGHRS, CDR2 YFSETQ. The CDR3 contains 15 residues. Trimming took off 5 bases at V and 0 bases at J, with 12 bases between the two ends. The CDR3, as DNA: TGCGCCAGCAGTCCCGGCGGAGTTAGCAATCAGCCCCAGCATTTT. This codes for CASSPGGVSNQPQHF.

The rearrangement joins TRBV28 to TRBJ1-5; D gene unclear. The CDR3 runs to 14 residues. Germline V lookup: CDR1 MDHEN, CDR2 SYDVKM. V dropped 2 bases and J dropped 0 bases, with 5 bases sitting between them. CDR3 sequence reads: CASSLASSNQPQHF. The CDR3, as DNA: TGTGCCAGCAGTTTAGCCAGTAGCAATCAGCCCCAGCATTTT.

The rearrangement links TRBV10-2 to TRBJ1-3, with 7 bases identical to TRBD1. CDR1 and CDR2 from the germline V gene are WSHSY and SAAADI. CDR3 length: 13 amino acids. Trimming cost V 6 bases and J 2 bases; bases outside gene matches: 1. The CDR3 protein is CASSTGAGNTIYF. DNA of the CDR3: TGCGCCAGCAGCACAGGGGCTGGAAACACCATATATTTT.

This chain links TRBV3-1 (or the pseudogene TRBV3-2) with TRBJ1-1, with 7 nucleotides matching TRBD1. Germline assignment: CDR1 LGHDT and CDR2 YNNKEL (reference sequence). Trimming cost V 4 bases and J 6 bases; bases outside gene matches: 5. The CDR3 has 13 residues. CDR3: CASSRGQVAEAFF. CDR3 sequence (DNA): TGTGCCAGCAGCCGAGGACAGGTCGCTGAAGCTTTCTTT.

The rearrangement joins TRBV5-4 to TRBJ1-2, with D maybe TRBD1 (5 bases). Deletions cut 3 bases from V and 1 base from J, with 10 bases between. There are 14 residues in the CDR3. Germline V lookup: CDR1 SGHNT, CDR2 YYREEE (reference sequence). Here the CDR3 DNA reads TGTGCCAGCAGCTGGAATCAGGGTAACTATGGCTACACCTTC. Translation: CASSWNQGNYGYTF.

The CDR3, as DNA: TGTGCCAGCAGCTCAAAAGGCCGGCGGGATGAGGGAGGTTCACCCCTCCACTTT. Translating gives CASSSKGRRDEGGSPLHF. The chain is built from TRBV7-6 and TRBJ1-6; no reliable D call. The CDR3 has 18 residues. Trimming left V 4 bases short and J 9 bases short, with 25 bases between. Germline CDR1 reads SGHVS; CDR2 reads FNYEAQ.

The gene calls are TRBV27 and TRBJ1-6; TRBD1 agrees at 7 bases. This CDR3 is 14 amino acids long. The germline CDR1 and CDR2 sequences are MNHEY and SMNVEV (reference sequence). J lost 9 bases, V lost 7 bases, and 9 bases had no gene match. CDR3 sequence: CASTSGDRVSPLHF. The CDR3 DNA is TGTGCCAGCACCTCAGGGGACAGAGTTTCACCCCTCCACTTT.

The V call is TRBV19, the J call TRBJ1-2; tentatively, D is TRBD1 (6 bases). The CDR3 is 12 residues long. CDR1 is LNHDA and CDR2 is SQIVND in the germline V gene (reference sequence). The V gene lost 4 bases and the J gene lost 7 bases, with 10 bases spanning the gap. CDR3 coding DNA: TGTGCCAGTAGTAGCAGGGGTTCTGGCTACACCTTC. This codes for CASSSRGSGYTF.

Details on this clone: The same CDR3 can be traced to other DNA sequences in this sample. The chain uses TRBV14 and TRBJ2-5; 13 bases are a match to TRBD2. Looked up from germline, CDR1 is SGHDN and CDR2 is FVKESK. V was clipped by 4 bases and J by 5 bases; unmatched bases: 4. The CDR3 length is 15 residues. The CDR3 here is CASSRGLAGAETQYF. DNA for the CDR3: TGTGCCAGCAGCCGAGGACTAGCGGGAGCGGAGACCCAGTACTTC.

The chain combines TRBV2 with TRBJ2-7; possible D gene TRBD2, 6 bases. CDR1 is SNHLY, CDR2 FYNNEI, per germline. V was pared by 10 bases and J by 6 bases, with 19 bases between. The CDR3 spans 13 residues. The DNA of the CDR3 is TGTGCCACCACGGGACTCGCAAAACTCGAGCAGTACTTC. Protein: CATTGLAKLEQYF. Full variable domain (missing parts from reference TRBV2 and TRBJ2-7): EPEVTQTPSHQVTQMGQEVILRCVPISNHLYFYWYRQILGQKVEFLVSFYNNEISEKSEIFDDQFSVERPDGSNFTLKIRSTKLEDSAMYFCATTGLAKLEQYFGPGTRLTVT.

This clone has just one count. The chain employs TRBV6-6 and TRBJ2-7; 7 positions match TRBD1. Unmatched junction bases numbered 8, after V lost 5 bases and J lost 4 bases. The CDR3 has 14 residues. Germline lookup yields CDR1 MNHNY and CDR2 SVGAGI (reference sequence). The CDR3 DNA reads as TGTGCCAGCAGTAAGAGAGACAGGGTTTACGAGCAGTACTTC. It is translated as CASSKRDRVYEQYF.

This chain links TRBV4-2 with TRBJ2-2; D unresolved. The CDR3 is made up of 16 amino acids. From germline, CDR1 is LGHNA and CDR2 YNFKEQ. Trimming removed 0 bases at V and 4 bases at J, with 12 bases between. CDR3 coding DNA: TGTGCCAGCAGCCAAGAAGGTAGCTTGGGCACCGGGGAGCTGTTTTTT. Amino acid sequence: CASSQEGSLGTGELFF.

The rearrangement links TRBV5-1 to TRBJ1-6; a possible D gene is TRBD1 (6 bases). This CDR3 region has 15 residues. V dropped 4 bases and J dropped 5 bases, with 13 bases sitting between them. The germline V gene has CDR1 SGHRS and CDR2 YFSETQ. CDR3 sequence (DNA): TGCGCCAGCAGCCTCGGACAGATCAATAATTCACCCCTCCACTTT. Translated, it gives CASSLGQINNSPLHF. The full variable domain, completed using reference TRBV5-1 and TRBJ1-6, is KAGVTQTPRYLIKTRGQQVTLSCSPISGHRSVSWYQQTPGQGLQFLFEYFSETQRNKGNFPGRFSGRQFSNSRSEMNVSTLELGDSALYLCASSLGQINNSPLHFGNGTRLTVT.

The V call is TRBV19, the J call TRBJ1-5; D is perhaps TRBD1 (6 bases). The CDR3 length is 13 residues. The germline V and J ends were trimmed by 3 bases and 7 bases, with 10 bases remaining between them. Per the germline V gene, CDR1 is LNHDA and CDR2 is SQIVND (reference sequence). The DNA for the CDR3 is TGTGCCAGTAGTATGCAGGGGAACCAGCCCCAGCATTTT. This gives the protein CASSMQGNQPQHF.

The rearrangement uses TRBV19 and TRBJ1-1, with D unresolved. The CDR3 totals 13 residues. CDR1 LNHDA and CDR2 SQIVND come from the germline V gene (reference sequence). V gave up 1 base and J gave up 2 bases, with 5 bases separating them. CDR3 sequence (DNA): TGTGCCAGTAGTATAGCCTTAAACACTGAAGCTTTCTTT. This translates into CASSIALNTEAFF.

This rearrangement joins TRBV5-4 to TRBJ1-2; unclear D gene. This CDR3 is built from 16 residues. Trimming removed 0 bases at V and 7 bases at J, with 19 bases between. CDR1 SGHNT and CDR2 YYREEE come from the germline V gene (reference sequence). CDR3: CASSLASVFLSAGYTF. The CDR3 coding sequence is TGTGCCAGCAGCTTGGCTTCGGTCTTCCTCTCTGCTGGCTACACCTTC.

The CDR3 protein is CASRFDPGSGYGYTF. In DNA, the CDR3 is TGTGCCAGTCGTTTCGACCCAGGGTCGGGCTATGGCTACACCTTC. The chain couples TRBV27 to TRBJ1-2; D possibly corresponds to TRBD1 (5 bases). There are 15 residues in the CDR3. The germline V and J ends were trimmed by 9 bases and 4 bases, with 21 bases remaining between them. Per germline, CDR1 MNHEY and CDR2 SMNVEV (reference sequence).

The chain links TRBV18 to TRBJ1-5; 10 nucleotides match TRBD1. The CDR3 is 15 residues long. Germline trimming cut 6 bases from V and 4 bases from J; bases unmatched to any gene: 6. From germline, CDR1 is KGHSH and CDR2 LQKENI. The CDR3 loop is CASSSGTGANQPQHF. The CDR3 bases are TGTGCCAGCTCCTCCGGGACAGGGGCTAATCAGCCCCAGCATTTT.

Only one count was recorded for this clone. V usage is TRBV4-1 and J usage is TRBJ2-1; 10 bases are a match to TRBD2. The V gene's germline CDR1 is MGHRA and CDR2 YSYEKL. The CDR3 is 17 residues long. The trim removed 4 bases at V and 0 bases at J, leaving 6 bases unmatched. The CDR3 DNA is TGCGCCAGCAGCCTAGCGGGGGGCCCGAGCTCCTACAATGAGCAGTTCTTC. Translated, it gives CASSLAGGPSSYNEQFF.

The genes are TRBV12-5 and TRBJ2-5; D uncertain. V was pared by 6 bases and J by 4 bases, with 9 bases between. Germline V gene data show CDR1 as LGHNT and CDR2 as FRNRAP. The CDR3 covers 12 residues. The CDR3 bases are TGTGCTAGTGGGTGGGCAGGAGAGACCCAGTACTTC. Its protein is CASGWAGETQYF.

CDR3 sequence reads: CASSFGLAGTHFTGELFF. The CDR3 region has the DNA TGTGCCAGCAGCTTCGGACTAGCGGGGACACATTTTACCGGGGAGCTGTTTTTT. The chain is built from TRBV11-3 and TRBJ2-2; 12 nucleotides agree with TRBD2. This CDR3 has 18 amino acids. Per germline, CDR1 SGHNT and CDR2 YENEEA. Trimming cost V 3 bases and J 5 bases; bases outside gene matches: 10.

The genes are TRBV5-4 and TRBJ1-1; D is perhaps TRBD1 (6 bases). The CDR3 loop spans 13 amino acids. V lost 10 bases and J lost 5, with 18 bases in between. Looked up from germline, CDR1 is SGHNT and CDR2 is YYREEE (reference sequence). CDR3 region: CAVAGGARTEAFF. CDR3 DNA: TGTGCCGTTGCTGGGGGCGCGAGGACTGAAGCTTTCTTT.

The CDR3 reads CAGGPGSNTGELFF. In nucleotides, the CDR3 is TGTGCCGGCGGTCCGGGGTCGAACACCGGGGAGCTGTTTTTT. The chain recombines TRBV7-2 with TRBJ2-2, with D possibly being TRBD2 (5 bases). Per germline, CDR1 SGHTA and CDR2 FQGNSA. This CDR3 is built from 14 residues. V lost 11 bases and J 0 bases, leaving 13 bases between the germline ends.

The V gene is TRBV3-1 (or the pseudogene TRBV3-2), the J gene TRBJ2-2; D is possibly TRBD2 (5 bases). This CDR3 has 14 residues. Germline V gene data show CDR1 as LGHDT and CDR2 as YNNKEL (reference sequence). V lost 1 base and J lost 6, with 9 bases in between. CDR3 amino acids: CASSQGTRAGELFF. Here the CDR3 DNA reads TGTGCCAGCAGCCAAGGGACTCGAGCCGGGGAGCTGTTTTTT.

V gene TRBV6-6 combines with J gene TRBJ1-5; 7 bases are shared with TRBD1. V gave up 0 bases and J gave up 6 bases; unmatched junction bases: 5. This CDR3 comprises 15 residues. Germline CDR1 MNHNY, CDR2 SVGAGI (reference sequence). The CDR3 reads CASSYSGAGGQPQHF. In nucleotides, the CDR3 is TGTGCCAGCAGTTACTCGGGTGCAGGGGGTCAGCCCCAGCATTTT.